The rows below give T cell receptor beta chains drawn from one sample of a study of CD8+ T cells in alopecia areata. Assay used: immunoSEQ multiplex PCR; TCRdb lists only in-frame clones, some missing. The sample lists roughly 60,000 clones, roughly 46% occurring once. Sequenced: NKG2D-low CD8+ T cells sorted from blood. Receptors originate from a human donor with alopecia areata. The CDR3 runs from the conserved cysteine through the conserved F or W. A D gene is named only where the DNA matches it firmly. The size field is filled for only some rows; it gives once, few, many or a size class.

CDR3: CASSQDWAEQFF
DNA: TGCGCCAGCAGCCAAGATTGGGCAGAGCAGTTCTTC
size: NA
V: TRBV4-3
D: NA
J: TRBJ2-1

CDR3: CSARGGPEGGELFF
DNA: TGCAGCGCCCGAGGGGGGCCGGAAGGCGGGGAGCTGTTTTTT
size: few
V: TRBV29-1
D: NA
J: TRBJ2-2

CDR3: CASSQVVGYEQYF
DNA: TGCGCCAGCAGCCAAGTAGTGGGGTACGAGCAGTACTTC
size: NA
V: TRBV4-1
D: NA
J: TRBJ2-7

CDR3: CASSPMTGQIYGYTF
DNA: TGCGCCAGCAGCCCCATGACAGGGCAGATCTATGGCTACACCTTC
size: few
V: TRBV4-3
D: TRBD1
J: TRBJ1-2

CDR3: CASSPGGVLEQYF
DNA: TGCGCCAGCAGCCCTGGGGGCGTGCTCGAGCAGTACTTC
size: few
V: TRBV4-1
D: NA
J: TRBJ2-7

CDR3: CASSPAGLTYNEQFF
DNA: TGTGCCAGCAGCCCAGCAGGGCTTACCTACAATGAGCAGTTCTTC
size: few
V: TRBV5-4
D: NA
J: TRBJ2-1

CDR3: CASSLGTGPTGELFF
DNA: TGTGCCAGCAGCTTAGGGACAGGCCCAACCGGGGAGCTGTTTTTT
size: NA
V: TRBV7-2
D: TRBD1
J: TRBJ2-2

CDR3: CASSLSGVSYEQYF
DNA: TGTGCCAGCAGTTTATCGGGGGTCTCCTACGAGCAGTACTTC
size: NA
V: TRBV27
D: NA
J: TRBJ2-7

CDR3: CASSWTSGDYEQYF
DNA: TGTGCCAGTAGTTGGACTAGCGGGGACTACGAGCAGTACTTC
size: NA
V: TRBV19
D: TRBD2
J: TRBJ2-7

CDR3: CASSSMGGVHTEAFF
DNA: TGTGCCAGCAGCTCGATGGGGGGAGTACATACTGAAGCTTTCTTT
size: few
V: TRBV7-8
D: NA
J: TRBJ1-1

CDR3: CSVGGGRRLNEQFF
DNA: TGCAGCGTTGGGGGCGGGAGGAGGCTAAATGAGCAGTTCTTC
size: NA
V: TRBV29-1
D: TRBD2
J: TRBJ2-1

CDR3: CASRGDTNSNQPQHF
DNA: TGCGCCAGCAGAGGTGACACGAATAGCAATCAGCCCCAGCATTTT
size: few
V: TRBV5-1
D: NA
J: TRBJ1-5

CDR3: CAWSAPLPYNEQFF
DNA: TGTGCCTGGAGTGCCCCCCTGCCCTACAATGAGCAGTTCTTC
size: NA
V: TRBV30
D: NA
J: TRBJ2-1

CDR3: CSVEGRGASDGYEQYF
DNA: TGCAGCGTTGAGGGACGGGGTGCGTCTGACGGATACGAGCAGTACTTC
size: few
V: TRBV29-1
D: NA
J: TRBJ2-7

CDR3: CASSLDSYNEQFF
DNA: TGTGCCAGCAGCCTGGACAGTTACAATGAGCAGTTCTTC
size: NA
V: TRBV27
D: NA
J: TRBJ2-1

CDR3: CASSQEGNNEQYF
DNA: TGCGCCAGCAGCCAAGAAGGAAACAACGAGCAGTACTTC
size: few
V: TRBV4-1
D: NA
J: TRBJ2-7

CDR3: CASSPGGAGGELFF
DNA: TGTGCCAGCAGCCCTGGGGGCGCTGGCGGGGAGCTGTTTTTT
size: few
V: TRBV7-3
D: NA
J: TRBJ2-2

CDR3: CSFKENSFGGYTF
DNA: TGCAGCTTTAAGGAGAACAGTTTCGGTGGCTACACCTTC
size: NA
V: TRBV29-1
D: NA
J: TRBJ1-2

CDR3: CASSFPKLDVGTQYF
DNA: TGTGCCAGCAGTTTCCCCAAACTAGACGTGGGGACCCAGTACTTC
size: NA
V: TRBV28
D: NA
J: TRBJ2-5

CDR3: CAGQGPETQYF
DNA: TGTGCCGGACAGGGACCGGAGACCCAGTACTTC
size: NA
V: TRBV30
D: TRBD1
J: TRBJ2-5

CDR3: CSAPGTGNTEAFF
DNA: TGCAGCGCCCCCGGGACAGGAAACACTGAAGCTTTCTTT
size: NA
V: TRBV29-1
D: TRBD1
J: TRBJ1-1

CDR3: CASTPGSQQYF
DNA: TGCGCCAGCACCCCGGGGTCTCAGCAGTATTTT
size: few
V: TRBV5-1
D: NA
J: TRBJ2-3

CDR3: CSVNQGNYGYTF
DNA: TGCAGCGTTAACCAGGGGAACTATGGCTACACCTTC
size: NA
V: TRBV29-1
D: NA
J: TRBJ1-2

CDR3: CASSSKQDTGELFF
DNA: TGCGCCAGCAGCTCGAAACAGGACACCGGGGAGCTGTTTTTT
size: NA
V: TRBV5-1
D: NA
J: TRBJ2-2

CDR3: CASSSDGGAREQFF
DNA: TGTGCCAGTAGTTCCGACGGGGGGGCCCGGGAGCAGTTCTTC
size: few
V: TRBV19
D: TRBD2
J: TRBJ2-1

CDR3: CASSLGGARTGYTF
DNA: TGTGCCAGCAGCTTAGGCGGGGCCAGGACGGGCTACACCTTC
size: NA
V: TRBV7-9
D: NA
J: TRBJ1-2

CDR3: CASNRDKPRNEQFF
DNA: TGCGCCAGCAACCGGGACAAGCCGAGGAATGAGCAGTTCTTC
size: NA
V: TRBV5-1
D: NA
J: TRBJ2-1

CDR3: CASSDGSGGAPGELFF
DNA: TGTGCCAGCAGTGACGGAAGCGGGGGGGCCCCCGGGGAGCTGTTTTTT
size: NA
V: TRBV6-4
D: TRBD2
J: TRBJ2-2

CDR3: CASRRQGANEAFF
DNA: TGCGCCAGCAGACGACAGGGGGCAAATGAAGCTTTCTTT
size: NA
V: TRBV23-1
D: TRBD1
J: TRBJ1-1

CDR3: CASSPPWEAQYF
DNA: TGTGCCAGCAGCCCTCCGTGGGAGGCCCAGTACTTC
size: once
V: TRBV7-9
D: NA
J: TRBJ2-5

CDR3: CASSYGTSGNTIYF
DNA: TGTGCCAGCAGCTACGGGACGTCTGGAAACACCATATATTTT
size: NA
V: TRBV7-9
D: NA
J: TRBJ1-3

CDR3: CASSYSGTSYEQYF
DNA: TGTGCCAGCAGTTATAGCGGGACCTCCTACGAGCAGTACTTC
size: NA
V: TRBV27
D: TRBD2
J: TRBJ2-7

CDR3: CASSRTSGDADTQYF
DNA: TGTGCCAGCAGCCGGACTAGCGGGGACGCAGATACGCAGTATTTT
size: few
V: TRBV7-9
D: TRBD2
J: TRBJ2-3

CDR3: CASSLDRAGNQPQHF
DNA: TGTGCCAGCAGTTTGGACAGGGCCGGCAATCAGCCCCAGCATTTT
size: NA
V: TRBV28
D: TRBD1
J: TRBJ1-5

CDR3: CASSPRQFLAYEQYF
DNA: TGCGCCAGCAGCCCGAGACAGTTCCTGGCCTACGAGCAGTACTTC
size: few
V: TRBV23-1
D: NA
J: TRBJ2-7

CDR3: CASSWTSYNEQFF
DNA: TGCGCCAGCAGCTGGACTAGTTACAATGAGCAGTTCTTC
size: NA
V: TRBV5-1
D: TRBD2
J: TRBJ2-1

CDR3: CASSLEGALNNEQFF
DNA: TGTGCCAGCAGCTTAGAGGGGGCCTTGAACAATGAGCAGTTCTTC
size: NA
V: TRBV11-3
D: NA
J: TRBJ2-1

CDR3: CASSQVLREGRADTQYF
DNA: TGCGCCAGCAGCCAAGTTTTGCGGGAGGGCCGGGCAGATACGCAGTATTTT
size: NA
V: TRBV4-3
D: TRBD2
J: TRBJ2-3

CDR3: CASSQDGWSSYNEQFF
DNA: TGCGCCAGCAGCCAAGATGGGTGGAGCTCCTACAATGAGCAGTTCTTC
size: NA
V: TRBV4-3
D: NA
J: TRBJ2-1

CDR3: CASTTGTLSYEQYF
DNA: TGTGCCAGCACCACCGGGACTCTTTCCTACGAGCAGTACTTC
size: NA
V: TRBV28
D: NA
J: TRBJ2-7